The source of this T cell receptor beta chain is a study of cytomegalovirus exposure and HLA in healthy donors. Study results and caveats: V- and J-gene trimming in TCR beta was tied to a missense DCLRE1C variant by an analysis performed later. Looking again later, the authors saw that most CMV-associated TCR beta chains seemed HLA-restricted. It was 164 TCR beta chains that were listed as cytomegalovirus-associated. Confirmation in vitro established that a few CMV-associated chains were specific for CMV antigens.

Primers for the PCR totalled 60 Vbeta and 13 Jbeta. Only in-frame clones appear in the TCRdb table, and some are missing; sequencing was by immunoSEQ multiplex PCR. Among 80,000 to 100,000 clones listed, 69% were seen once. Germline V CDR1 and CDR2: MNHEY, SVGAGI. The CDR3 consists of 15 residues. The junction had 9 bases not matched to a gene; V was cut back by 7 bases and J by 1 base. Regarding this clone: Its antigen is undetermined.

V usage is TRBV6-5 and J usage is TRBJ1-1, with 7 bases aligning to TRBD1. Sample: PBMCs. The source of this sequence is a female donor in good health and CMV-seronegative. The CDR3 DNA is TGTGCCAGCAACTGGGGGGACAGCTCGAACACTGAAGCTTTCTTT. Its translation: CASNWGDSSNTEAFF.